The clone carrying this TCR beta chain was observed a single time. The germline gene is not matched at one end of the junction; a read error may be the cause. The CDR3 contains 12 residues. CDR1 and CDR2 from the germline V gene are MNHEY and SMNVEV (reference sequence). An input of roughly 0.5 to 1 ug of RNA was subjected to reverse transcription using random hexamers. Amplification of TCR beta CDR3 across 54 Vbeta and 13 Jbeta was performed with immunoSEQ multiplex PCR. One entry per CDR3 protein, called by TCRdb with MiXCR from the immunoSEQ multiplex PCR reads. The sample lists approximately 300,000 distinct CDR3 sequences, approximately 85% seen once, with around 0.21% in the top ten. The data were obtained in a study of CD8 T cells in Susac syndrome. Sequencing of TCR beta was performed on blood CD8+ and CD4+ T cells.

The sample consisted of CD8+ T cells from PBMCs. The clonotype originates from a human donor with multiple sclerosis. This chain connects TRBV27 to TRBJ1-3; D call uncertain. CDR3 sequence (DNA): TGTGCCAGCAGGAGCTCTGAAAACACCATATATTTT. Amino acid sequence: CASRSSENTIYF.